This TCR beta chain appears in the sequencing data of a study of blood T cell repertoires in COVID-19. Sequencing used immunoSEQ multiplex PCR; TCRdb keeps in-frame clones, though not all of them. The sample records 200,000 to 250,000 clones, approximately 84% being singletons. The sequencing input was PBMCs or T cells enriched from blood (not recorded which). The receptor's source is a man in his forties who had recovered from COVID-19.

CDR3: CASNLGQARTF. The CDR3 nucleotides read TGTGCCAGCAATCTGGGACAGGCTCGGACCTTC. V is TRBV28 and J is TRBJ1-2, with 8 bases lining up with TRBD1. Germline V gives CDR1 MDHEN, CDR2 SYDVKM. The V segment lost 7 bases and the J segment 14 bases; nucleotides outside the gene matches: 9. There are 11 residues in the CDR3.